The T cell receptor beta chain under discussion was sequenced for a study of T cells in Graves' hyperthyroidism and ophthalmopathy. The wider study: Initial diagnosis, before any treatment, was when peripheral blood was collected. Broader study findings: Among thyroid clonotypes expanded above 0.001, most also appeared in blood.

Authors of the study amplified TCR beta CDR3 regions from RNA transcripts. The HTBI set primed first-round TCR CDR3 RT-PCR. MiXCR, applied by TCRdb to the multiplex PCR reads, yields one record per CDR3 protein. The table has over 250,000 distinct CDR3 sequences, over 15% seen once. Trimming took 3 bases from V and 9 from J, leaving 14 bases between them. Germline V gives CDR1 DFQATT, CDR2 SNEGSKA (reference sequence). This CDR3 contains 12 residues. This clonotype was seen ten or more times. Its antigen is not known. Ophthalmopathy patients all had a Clinical Activity Score of at least 3, a NOSPECS grade of at least 4 and disease under 3 months old.

The chain employs TRBV20-1 and TRBJ2-5; no reliable D call. The source material was blood. The clonotype was recovered from a woman aged 55-69 years with Graves' ophthalmopathy. The CDR3 nucleotides read TGCAGTGCTAGCCATCCTCTAGGGCCCCAGTACTTC. It yields the protein CSASHPLGPQYF.